This T cell receptor beta chain was retrieved from a study of T cell clusters in autoimmune cytopenias. Study as a whole: Per sample, median TRB depth was approximately 52,000 reads, yielding a median roughly 2,000 distinct clonotypes.

TRB was amplified by touch-down multiplex PCR, primer pools A and B combined. TCRdb re-called the multiplex PCR reads and catalogs CDR3 proteins one per entry, DNA excluded. Its table records about 4,400 distinct CDR3 sequences. Study-wide points: Clustering suggested that physiological T cell clusters were missing in primary autoimmune cytopenia patients.

TRB amplification used around 0.25 ug of peripheral blood genomic DNA. Note on this clonotype: Antigen unknown.

Sequencing was done on a sample of peripheral blood. This receptor was obtained from a human donor with an autoimmune cytopenia or autoimmune hepatitis (not recorded which).

Here the CDR3 reads CSADYSAAGTDTQYF. V is TRBV20-1 and J is TRBJ2-3; the D gene TCRdb calls, TRBD2, cannot be checked with no DNA. This CDR3 is built from 15 residues. Germline V gene lookup returns CDR1 DFQATT and CDR2 SNEGSKA (reference sequence).